This TCR beta chain was retrieved from a study of PD-1 blockade in classical Hodgkin lymphoma. Whole-study findings and limits: Patients starting nivolumab less than 1 year after ASCT had lower diversity and were excluded from later analyses.

To note about this clone: Its specificity is unknown.

Every patient experienced relapse after autologous stem cell transplantation, and brentuximab vedotin exposure varied. Produced via immunoSEQ multiplex PCR; TCRdb's table is partial and in-frame only. The top ten clones hold approximately 2.4% of a sample with 84,000 or so clones, roughly 91% of them seen once. The CDR3 has 16 residues. Germline V gene lookup returns CDR1 MGHRA and CDR2 YSYEKL. V was shortened by 1 base and J by 0 bases, with 10 bases between the two germline ends. This specimen was peripheral blood mononuclear cells (PBMCs), taken before the second cycle of nivolumab. The sequence derives from a human donor with classical Hodgkin lymphoma. The rearrangement links TRBV4-1 to TRBJ2-4; unclear D gene. CDR3 protein: CASSQGGVSAKNIQYF. The CDR3, as DNA: TGCGCCAGCAGCCAAGGTGGGGTTTCAGCCAAAAACATTCAGTACTTC.